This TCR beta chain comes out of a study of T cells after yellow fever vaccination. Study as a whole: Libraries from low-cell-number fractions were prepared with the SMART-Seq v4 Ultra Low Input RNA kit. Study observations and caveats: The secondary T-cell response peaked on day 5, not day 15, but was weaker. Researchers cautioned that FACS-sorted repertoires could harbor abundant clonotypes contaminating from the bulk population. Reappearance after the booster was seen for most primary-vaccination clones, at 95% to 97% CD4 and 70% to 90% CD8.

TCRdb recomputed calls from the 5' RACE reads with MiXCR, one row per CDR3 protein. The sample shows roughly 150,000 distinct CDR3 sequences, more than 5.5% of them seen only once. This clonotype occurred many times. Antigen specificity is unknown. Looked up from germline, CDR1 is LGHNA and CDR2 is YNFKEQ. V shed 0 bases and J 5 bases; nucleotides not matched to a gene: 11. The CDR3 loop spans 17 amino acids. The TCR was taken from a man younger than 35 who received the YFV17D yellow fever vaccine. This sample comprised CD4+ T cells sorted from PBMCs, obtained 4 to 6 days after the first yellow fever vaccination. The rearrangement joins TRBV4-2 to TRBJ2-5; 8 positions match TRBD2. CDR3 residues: CASSQDRGGFMAETQYF. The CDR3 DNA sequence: TGTGCCAGCAGCCAAGACCGCGGGGGGTTTATGGCGGAGACCCAGTACTTC.